These T cell receptor beta chains were read from a single sample in a study of control samples from healthy donors and cancer patients. TCRdb keeps only in-frame clones here, not all; method: immunoSEQ multiplex PCR. This table has about 100,000 clones, more than 85% appearing once. The sequenced sample consisted of blood. The receptors were sampled from a woman in her forties or fifties in good health. Both conserved end residues are part of each CDR3. Fields, in order: J gene, clone size, V gene, D gene, CDR3 protein, CDR3 DNA. A D gene is named only where the DNA matches it firmly. Clone size, where shown, is once, few, many, or a class for clones that have expanded.

>TRBJ1-1|-|TRBV18|-
CASSPEGLPDGTEAFF
TGTGCCAGCTCACCAGAGGGGCTACCTGACGGCACTGAAGCTTTCTTT
>TRBJ1-1|-|TRBV27|-
CAASSLFPGNTEAFF
TGTGCCGCCAGCAGTTTATTTCCAGGGAACACTGAAGCTTTCTTT
>TRBJ2-5|once|TRBV9|-
CASSVPGRHQETQYF
TGTGCCAGCAGCGTACCAGGGAGGCACCAAGAGACCCAGTACTTC
>TRBJ2-2|-|TRBV11-2|TRBD2
CASTRRVVAGDTGELFF
TGTGCCAGCACTCGCCGGGTAGTAGCGGGGGACACCGGGGAGCTGTTTTTT
>TRBJ2-7|-|TRBV30|-
CAWDTGSPYEQYF
TGTGCCTGGGATACAGGTTCTCCCTACGAGCAGTACTTC
>TRBJ2-2|-|TRBV19|-
CASGKRDRDTGELFF
TGTGCCAGTGGGAAACGGGACCGAGACACCGGGGAGCTGTTTTTT
>TRBJ2-5|once|TRBV18|TRBD1
CASSPLAPQTGPETQYF
TGTGCCAGCTCACCACTAGCACCTCAGACAGGGCCAGAGACCCAGTACTTC
>TRBJ1-5|-|TRBV19|TRBD1
CASSSRQGAYSQPQHF
TGTGCCAGTAGTAGCAGACAGGGGGCATACAGTCAGCCCCAGCATTTT
>TRBJ1-2|-|TRBV6-5|-
CASSYSGIEGYTF
TGTGCCAGCAGTTACTCGGGAATCGAGGGCTACACCTTC
>TRBJ2-2|once|TRBV11-2|TRBD2
CASSLVGLAVANGELFF
TGTGCCAGCAGCTTAGTGGGACTAGCGGTCGCCAACGGGGAGCTGTTTTTT
>TRBJ1-6|-|TRBV11-1|-
CASSLEGQGSTPLHF
TGTGCCAGCAGCCTCGAGGGGCAGGGTAGTACACCCCTCCACTTT
>TRBJ1-2|-|TRBV29-1|-
CSGHFRVHGYTF
TGCAGCGGTCACTTCAGGGTTCACGGCTACACCTTC
>TRBJ2-4|-|TRBV11-2|-
CASRGEQGRHIQYF
TGTGCCAGCAGAGGCGAACAGGGGAGGCACATTCAGTACTTC
>TRBJ1-5|-|TRBV12-3/TRBV12-4|-
CASSLIGQSQHF
TGTGCCAGCAGTTTAATCGGACAGTCCCAGCATTTT
>TRBJ1-5|-|TRBV19|-
CASTGDTMWYSNQPQHF
TGTGCCAGTACGGGGGACACTATGTGGTATAGCAATCAGCCCCAGCATTTT
>TRBJ2-1|-|TRBV7-3|TRBD1
CASSWGQVNEQFF
TGTGCCAGCAGCTGGGGACAGGTCAATGAGCAGTTCTTC
>TRBJ2-2|-|TRBV7-9|TRBD2
CASSLPSGESGELFF
TGTGCCAGCAGCTTACCCAGCGGGGAATCCGGGGAGCTGTTTTTT
>TRBJ2-1|-|TRBV18|TRBD2
CATVTSGNTLEQFF
TGTGCCACTGTCACTAGCGGGAATACGCTTGAGCAGTTCTTC
>TRBJ1-2|few|TRBV2|TRBD1
CASQQGASYGYTF
TGTGCCAGTCAACAGGGGGCTAGCTATGGCTACACCTTC
>TRBJ2-1|-|TRBV27|TRBD2
CASSLFSVAGGSYNEQFF
TGTGCCAGCAGTTTATTTTCGGTAGCGGGAGGATCCTACAATGAGCAGTTCTTC
>TRBJ2-2|-|TRBV6-4|-
CASSDTGTNTGELFF
TGTGCCAGCAGTGACACGGGCACGAACACCGGGGAGCTGTTTTTT
>TRBJ2-5|-|TRBV9|TRBD2
CASSEEARGEGVQETQYF
TGTGCCAGCAGCGAGGAGGCCAGAGGGGAGGGCGTGCAGGAGACCCAGTACTTC
>TRBJ2-1|-|TRBV18|TRBD1
CASSLDRGLDEQFF
TGTGCCAGCTCACTTGACAGGGGGCTGGATGAGCAGTTCTTC
>TRBJ2-1|-|TRBV27|-
CATQQGPANEQFF
TGTGCCACCCAGCAGGGGCCGGCCAATGAGCAGTTCTTC
>TRBJ2-1|-|TRBV29-1|TRBD2
CSVSVLAGGYNEQFF
TGCAGCGTTTCCGTACTAGCGGGGGGGTACAATGAGCAGTTCTTC
>TRBJ2-1|-|TRBV7-2|-
CASSSPLANEQFF
TGTGCCAGCAGCTCACCCCTAGCCAATGAGCAGTTCTTC
>TRBJ1-4|-|TRBV5-1|-
CASKAGGTNEKLFF
TGCGCCAGTAAGGCGGGGGGCACTAATGAAAAACTGTTTTTT
>TRBJ2-1|-|TRBV7-7|TRBD2
CASSMGLAGGREQFF
TGTGCCAGCAGCATGGGACTAGCGGGAGGTCGTGAGCAGTTCTTC
>TRBJ2-7|-|TRBV7-9|-
CASSLGWAEQYF
TGTGCCAGCAGCTTAGGATGGGCCGAGCAGTACTTC
>TRBJ1-5|-|TRBV23-1|-
CASSTLGTSNQPQHF
TGCGCCAGCAGTACCTTGGGGACCAGCAATCAGCCCCAGCATTTT
>TRBJ1-6|-|TRBV9|-
CASSVDEGSPLHF
TGTGCCAGCAGCGTAGATGAGGGTTCACCCCTCCACTTT
>TRBJ1-5|-|TRBV27|TRBD1
CASSLSGTGRWGNQPQHF
TGTGCCAGCAGTTTATCGGGGACAGGCCGGTGGGGCAATCAGCCCCAGCATTTT
>TRBJ2-1|-|TRBV7-2|TRBD2
CASSVREVRYNEQFF
TGTGCCAGCAGCGTACGGGAGGTAAGGTACAATGAGCAGTTCTTC
>TRBJ1-1|-|TRBV6-2/TRBV6-3|-
CASSYTGRGAEAFF
TGTGCCAGCAGTTATACAGGGAGGGGGGCTGAAGCTTTCTTT
>TRBJ2-2|-|TRBV7-9|-
CASSYTVGGELFF
TGTGCCAGCAGCTACACCGTGGGAGGGGAGCTGTTTTTT
>TRBJ1-5|-|TRBV6-5|-
CASSYGGNQPQHF
TGTGCCAGCAGTTACGGGGGAAATCAGCCCCAGCATTTT
>TRBJ1-1|-|TRBV19|-
CASSIDLRTEAFF
TGTGCCAGTAGTATAGACCTCCGAACTGAAGCTTTCTTT
>TRBJ1-2|-|TRBV7-9|-
CASSGTYPGYGYTF
TGTGCCAGCAGCGGGACGTACCCGGGGTATGGCTACACCTTC
>TRBJ2-2|few|TRBV6-6|-
CASSRRGGPPGELFF
TGTGCCAGCAGTCGAAGGGGGGGGCCCCCCGGGGAGCTGTTTTTT
>TRBJ2-3|once|TRBV5-1|-
CASSLRAGTTDTQYF
TGCGCCAGCAGCTTGAGAGCGGGTACCACAGATACGCAGTATTTT
>TRBJ1-5|-|TRBV2|-
CASTDRGRGPQPQHF
TGTGCCAGCACCGACCGGGGACGGGGACCCCAGCCCCAGCATTTT
>TRBJ2-1|-|TRBV15|TRBD1
CATRERGQGYNEQFF
TGTGCCACCAGGGAAAGGGGACAGGGGTACAATGAGCAGTTCTTC
>TRBJ2-1|-|TRBV25-1|-
CASSAGVANEQFF
TGTGCCAGCAGTGCTGGAGTAGCTAATGAGCAGTTCTTC
>TRBJ1-5|-|TRBV10-3|-
CAIRGPRDSPLLDQPQHF
TGTGCCATCAGGGGACCCAGGGATTCACCCCTCTTAGATCAGCCCCAGCATTTT
>TRBJ2-2|-|TRBV3-1/TRBV3-2|-
CASSSHPGLNTGELFF
TGTGCCAGCAGCTCGCACCCGGGACTGAACACCGGGGAGCTGTTTTTT
>TRBJ2-3|-|TRBV3-1/TRBV3-2|-
CASSQDRGSGFTDTQYF
TGTGCCAGCAGCCAAGATCGGGGCAGCGGGTTCACAGATACGCAGTATTTT
>TRBJ2-1|-|TRBV28|-
CASKNNEQFF
TGTGCCAGCAAAAACAATGAGCAGTTCTTC
>TRBJ2-1|once|TRBV7-9|TRBD2
CASSSGGGSYNEQFF
TGTGCCAGCAGCTCCGGCGGGGGATCCTACAATGAGCAGTTCTTC
>TRBJ1-1|-|TRBV4-1|-
CASSHILGNTEAFF
TGCGCCAGCAGCCATATCCTGGGGAACACTGAAGCTTTCTTT